This TCR beta chain was identified in a study of T cells in Graves' hyperthyroidism and ophthalmopathy. Study details: Peripheral blood specimens were obtained at initial diagnosis, prior to any treatment.

Study outcomes and limitations: Expanded thyroid clonotypes (above 0.001) were mostly also found in blood.

The table lists this clonotype with many counts. What it binds is unknown. CDR3 size: 14 residues. V lost 6 bases and J 7 bases, leaving 18 bases between the germline ends. What was amplified from RNA transcripts were TCR beta CDR3 regions. Using the HTBI primer set, a first-round RT-PCR was run on the TCR CDR3. Using its own MiXCR run on the multiplex PCR reads, TCRdb lists one record per CDR3 protein. The sample has under 350,000 distinct CDR3 sequences; about 15% are singletons. PBMCs were obtained from 10 ml fresh peripheral blood. The sample taken for sequencing was blood. The receptor's source is a woman aged 55-70 years with Graves' ophthalmopathy. This chain joins TRBV12-3 or TRBV12-4 and TRBJ1-2, with TRBD1 as a possible D gene (5 bases). As DNA, the CDR3 is TGTGCCAGCAGCCGGGGCAGCGTAGGATCTGGCTACACCTTC. Amino acid sequence: CASSRGSVGSGYTF.